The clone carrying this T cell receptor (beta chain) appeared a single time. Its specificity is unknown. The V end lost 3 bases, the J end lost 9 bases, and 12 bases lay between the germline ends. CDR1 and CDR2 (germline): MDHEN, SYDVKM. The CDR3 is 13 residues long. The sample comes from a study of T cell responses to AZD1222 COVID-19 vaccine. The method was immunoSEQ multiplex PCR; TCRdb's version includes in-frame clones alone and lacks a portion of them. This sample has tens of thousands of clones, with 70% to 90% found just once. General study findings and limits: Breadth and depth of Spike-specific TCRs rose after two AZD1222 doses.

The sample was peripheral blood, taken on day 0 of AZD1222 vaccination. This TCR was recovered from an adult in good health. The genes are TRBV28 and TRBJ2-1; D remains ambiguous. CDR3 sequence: CASSFTVGPEQFF. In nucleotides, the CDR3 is TGTGCCAGCAGTTTCACGGTAGGCCCTGAGCAGTTCTTC. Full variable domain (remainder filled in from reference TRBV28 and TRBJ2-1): DVKVTQSSRYLVKRTGEKVFLECVQDMDHENMFWYRQDPGLGLRLIYFSYDVKMKEKGDIPEGYSVSREKKERFSLILESASTNQTSMYLCASSFTVGPEQFFGPGTRLTVL.